The present T cell receptor (beta chain) was sequenced within a study of Ad26.COV2.S vaccination and SARS-CoV-2 variants. The wider study: Into the muscle, Ad26.COV2.S was dosed once or twice, 56 days apart.

The treatment was: approximately 18 received Ad26.COV2.S at low or high dose, single or two shots; roughly 5 received placebo; per-sample allocation not given. Day 63 after the first vaccine or placebo injection was the time point for sampling. The individual, an adult aged 18-55 years, was a donor in Boston. Libraries were prepared by immunoSEQ multiplex PCR; TCRdb keeps only in-frame clonotypes and omits some of them. The sample consists of a few hundred thousand clones, over 75% of them appearing once. Points from the study as a whole: Across vaccine and placebo recipients, the breadth of non-spike TCRs was similar. Spike-specific CD8+ and CD4+ T cell responses reportedly showed substantial breadth after vaccination.

Remarks on this clone: Its antigen is currently unknown.

Sequenced material: peripheral blood, taken in a trial of Ad26.COV2.S vaccine versus placebo. The source of this sequence is a person between 18 and 60 years old who received the Ad26.COV2.S COVID-19 vaccine or a placebo.

This chain's CDR3 is CASSPIVGEQYF. The CDR3 coding sequence is TGTGCCAGCAGTCCAATTGTCGGCGAGCAGTACTTC. The chain has TRBV27 and TRBJ2-7; D not resolved. Looked up from germline, CDR1 is MNHEY and CDR2 is SMNVEV (reference sequence). With 5 bases removed from V and 6 bases from J, the gap between germline ends came to 11 bases. The CDR3 consists of 12 residues.